This record covers a single T cell receptor beta chain. The data are from a study of blood T cell repertoires in COVID-19. About the study: The analysed material was cDNA or gDNA that came from T cells, B-cell-depleted T cells, or PBMCs.

A Seattle source enrolled patients during active infection and followed them longitudinally. Germline V gives CDR1 SGHTA, CDR2 FQGNSA. V lost 3 bases to trimming and J lost 4 bases; unmatched junction nucleotides: 17. The CDR3 covers 19 residues. In the original analysis: Amplified reference gene primers provided the basis for estimating nucleated cell counts. Sequenced by immunoSEQ multiplex PCR; TCRdb stores in-frame clones only, minus some. That table furnishes V, J and clone size, whereas the DNA furnished D and trimming. The table records 250,000 to 350,000 clones, roughly 84% of them present only once.

The chain combines TRBV7-2 with TRBJ2-1, with 8 bases that match TRBD2. The sequenced sample was peripheral blood. The sequence was obtained from a human donor with COVID-19, enrolled during active disease. The donor label of this sample is uncertain. The CDR3 is CASSLWLAGGRGGYNEQFF. CDR3 in DNA: TGTGCCAGCAGCTTGTGGCTAGCGGGTGGAAGGGGCGGATACAATGAGCAGTTCTTC.